One and the same sample provided the 30 T cell receptor beta chains below, sequenced in a study of blood T cell repertoires in COVID-19. Data came from immunoSEQ multiplex PCR; TCRdb stores just in-frame clones and leaves some out. The sample has over 150,000 clones; around 85% are singletons. The sequencing sample was made of peripheral blood. The receptors come from a man aged 55-75 years with COVID-19, enrolled during active disease.

The V gene is TRBV6-5, the J gene TRBJ1-2, with D tentatively TRBD1 (6 bases). Trimming removed 6 bases from V and 3 bases from J, with 11 bases in between. Germline assignment: CDR1 MNHEY and CDR2 SVGAGI. This CDR3 comprises 13 residues. This CDR3 is CASRPTGHYGYTF. In DNA form, the CDR3 reads TGTGCCAGCAGACCGACAGGCCACTATGGCTACACCTTC.

J is TRBJ1-3 and V is TRBV24-1; tentatively, D is TRBD1 (5 bases). The germline V gene encodes CDR1 KGHDR and CDR2 SFDVKD. The CDR3 covers 13 residues. With 5 bases removed from V and 7 bases from J, the gap between germline ends came to 11 bases. DNA for the CDR3: TGTGCCACCAGTGCCTCGGGGGGTAACACCATATATTTT. This sequence encodes CATSASGGNTIYF.

This chain joins TRBV7-2 and TRBJ2-5, with 9 positions matching TRBD2. The CDR3 sequence is 16 residues long. Germline CDR1 reads SGHTA; CDR2 reads FQGNSA. V was clipped by 1 base and J by 2 bases; unmatched bases: 5. This CDR3 reads CASSLVVAGAQETQYF. The DNA of the CDR3 is TGTGCCAGCAGCTTAGTGGTAGCGGGAGCTCAAGAGACCCAGTACTTC.

The chain uses TRBV12-3 or TRBV12-4 and TRBJ2-7; D ambiguous. V lost 6 bases and J lost 2, with 8 bases in between. This CDR3 is built from 12 residues. DNA of the CDR3: TGTGCCAGCAGAACACAGACCTACGAGCAGTACTTC. Amino acid sequence: CASRTQTYEQYF.

This chain connects TRBV19 to TRBJ1-1; D is unresolved. Germline V lookup: CDR1 LNHDA, CDR2 SQIVND (reference sequence). The CDR3 has 16 amino acids. Trimming left V 3 bases short and J 0 bases short, with 14 bases between. The CDR3 loop is CASSINFGRMNTEAFF. In DNA form, the CDR3 reads TGTGCCAGTAGTATTAATTTTGGCAGAATGAACACTGAAGCTTTCTTT.

The V call is TRBV9, the J call TRBJ1-1; tentatively, D is TRBD1 (5 bases). V was pared by 4 bases and J by 6 bases, with 19 bases between. The CDR3 covers 15 residues. Germline CDR1 SGDLS, CDR2 YYNGEE. CDR3 region: CASSPTHTRVPEAFF. In DNA form, the CDR3 reads TGTGCCAGCAGCCCCACACATACCAGGGTTCCTGAAGCTTTCTTT.

The genes are TRBV7-3 and TRBJ2-2; D perhaps matches TRBD2 (5 bases). The ends were cut back, 0 bases at V and 0 bases at J, with 14 bases in the middle. Germline lookup yields CDR1 SGHTA and CDR2 FQGTGA. The CDR3 spans 18 residues. The CDR3: CASSLTPPTSANTGELFF. Written as DNA, the CDR3 is TGTGCCAGCAGCTTAACCCCTCCAACTAGTGCGAACACCGGGGAGCTGTTTTTT.

V is TRBV7-2 and J is TRBJ2-7; 10 bases map to TRBD2. The CDR3 length is 15 residues. CDR1 is SGHTA, CDR2 FQGNSA, per germline. Trimming took 1 base from V and 2 from J; bases not matched to a gene: 2. The CDR3 sequence: CASSLELAGPYEQYF. CDR3 DNA: TGTGCCAGCAGCTTAGAACTAGCGGGGCCCTACGAGCAGTACTTC.

This clone was observed a handful of times. V is TRBV7-2 and J is TRBJ1-1; TRBD1 aligns across 9 bases. Germline assignment: CDR1 SGHTA and CDR2 FQGNSA. The CDR3 is made up of 17 amino acids. J gave up 1 base and V 4 bases, and 10 bases lay outside the gene matches. The CDR3, as DNA: TGTGCCAGCAGCTCCCCGGGACAGGGAGAGGGGAACACTGAAGCTTTCTTT. Its translation: CASSSPGQGEGNTEAFF. Based on the CDR3 plus reference TRBV7-2 and TRBJ1-1, the full variable domain is GAGVSQSPSNKVTEKGKDVELRCDPISGHTALYWYRQSLGQGLEFLIYFQGNSAPDKSGLPSDRFSAERTGGSVSTLTIQRTQQEDSAVYLCASSSPGQGEGNTEAFFGQGTRLTVV.

The J gene is TRBJ1-4, the V gene TRBV20-1; no definite D call. CDR3 length: 13 amino acids. The V end lost 3 bases, the J end lost 8 bases, and 13 bases lay between the germline ends. Germline CDR1 is DFQATT and CDR2 is SNEGSKA (reference sequence). CDR3 region: CSASYIQREKLFF. CDR3 nucleotides: TGCAGTGCTAGTTATATCCAGCGAGAAAAACTGTTTTTT.

V gene TRBV19 combines with J gene TRBJ2-7; D is ambiguous. CDR3 size: 11 residues. Germline V gene data show CDR1 as LNHDA and CDR2 as SQIVND (reference sequence). Deletions cut 6 bases from V and 4 bases from J, with 7 bases between. The CDR3 bases are TGTGCCAGTAGCAACCTATACGAGCAGTACTTC. This encodes CASSNLYEQYF.

V is TRBV6-5 and J is TRBJ2-5, with D tentatively TRBD1 (6 bases). Trimming shortened V by 6 bases and J by 0 bases, and 8 bases separated the two germline ends. Germline V gives CDR1 MNHEY, CDR2 SVGAGI. The CDR3 totals 13 residues. CDR3 bases: TGTGCCAGCAGCCGGACAGACCAAGAGACCCAGTACTTC. Its protein product is CASSRTDQETQYF.

The V call is TRBV10-3, the J call TRBJ1-5; D may be TRBD1 (5 bases). In germline, CDR1 is ENHRY, CDR2 SYGVKD. Trimming left V 0 bases short and J 2 bases short, with 14 bases between. The CDR3 is 17 residues long. CDR3 in amino acids: CAISESGGSWGNQPQHF. The CDR3 region has the DNA TGTGCCATCAGTGAGTCGGGGGGAAGTTGGGGCAATCAGCCCCAGCATTTT.

The chain links TRBV30 to TRBJ1-2; D is undetermined. The CDR3 contains 14 residues. The germline V gene encodes CDR1 GTSNPN and CDR2 SVGIG (reference sequence). The V end was cut by 2 bases, the J end by 8 bases, with 18 bases between. CDR3 region: CAWSRDAARKGYTF. The CDR3 nucleotides read TGTGCCTGGAGTCGCGACGCTGCTAGGAAGGGCTACACCTTC.

The chain carries TRBV11-3 and TRBJ2-1; D uncertain. This CDR3 has 14 amino acids. CDR1 and CDR2 (germline): SGHNT, YENEEA. The V and J ends lost 5 bases and 5 bases respectively, with 13 bases between them. The chain's CDR3 is CASSPEVYNNEQFF. For the CDR3, the DNA is TGTGCCAGCAGCCCAGAGGTCTACAACAATGAGCAGTTCTTC.

The V call is TRBV7-2, the J call TRBJ2-7; D is possibly TRBD1 (6 bases). Germline loops: CDR1 SGHTA, CDR2 FQGNSA. The ends were cut back, 2 bases at V and 2 bases at J, with 16 bases in the middle. The CDR3 consists of 16 residues. Here the CDR3 reads CASSLKSSQGPYEQYF. The CDR3 DNA is TGTGCCAGCAGCTTAAAGTCATCCCAGGGGCCCTACGAGCAGTACTTC.

The V gene is TRBV19, the J gene TRBJ1-1; 10 bases agree with TRBD1. The CDR3 has 15 amino acids. J lost 6 bases, V lost 5 bases, and 9 bases had no gene match. The germline V gene encodes CDR1 LNHDA and CDR2 SQIVND (reference sequence). This chain's CDR3 is CASSPLTGGNAEAFF. The CDR3 nucleotides are TGTGCCAGTAGTCCCTTGACAGGGGGCAATGCTGAAGCTTTCTTT.

J is TRBJ1-1 and V is TRBV19, with D perhaps matching TRBD1 (6 bases). V dropped 6 bases and J dropped 4 bases, with 21 bases sitting between them. This CDR3 contains 16 residues. In germline, CDR1 is LNHDA, CDR2 SQIVND (reference sequence). CDR3 amino acids: CASRDEGGRGGTEAFF. CDR3 DNA: TGTGCCAGTAGGGATGAAGGGGGGCGCGGGGGCACTGAAGCTTTCTTT.

This clone was detected a few times. The chain employs TRBV6-5 and TRBJ2-5; 7 bases match TRBD1. From germline, CDR1 is MNHEY and CDR2 SVGAGI. J lost 2 bases, V lost 6 bases, and 6 bases had no gene match. The CDR3 is 14 residues long. DNA for the CDR3: TGTGCCAGCAGAATGGGACAGAAACAAGAGACCCAGTACTTC. Residues: CASRMGQKQETQYF.

V is TRBV4-2 and J is TRBJ2-7, with TRBD2 identical over 9 bases. With 1 base clipped from V and 2 bases from J, the junction kept 3 bases outside the gene matches. This CDR3 region has 15 residues. Per the germline V gene, CDR1 is LGHNA and CDR2 is YNFKEQ. CDR3 in amino acids: CASSQGGGRAYEQYF. The CDR3, as DNA: TGTGCCAGCAGCCAAGGCGGCGGGAGGGCCTACGAGCAGTACTTC.

The genes are TRBV7-2 and TRBJ1-4; perhaps TRBD1 as D (6 bases). V was shortened by 4 bases and J by 8 bases, with 14 bases between the two germline ends. CDR1 SGHTA and CDR2 FQGNSA come from the germline V gene. This CDR3 region has 14 residues. The CDR3 reads CASSSQGRGEKLFF. CDR3 in DNA: TGTGCCAGCAGCTCCCAGGGTAGGGGGGAAAAACTGTTTTTT.

This clone appeared a few times. This chain links TRBV2 with TRBJ1-6; D might be TRBD1 (6 bases). Between the trimmed V and J ends, which lost 5 bases and 1 base, there was a span of 12 bases. There are 16 residues in the CDR3. CDR1 and CDR2 (germline): SNHLY, FYNNEI. CDR3 loop: CASSNRVPSYNSPLHF. CDR3 DNA: TGTGCCAGCAGTAACAGGGTACCGTCCTATAATTCACCCCTCCACTTT.

The chain carries TRBV6-2 or TRBV6-3 and TRBJ1-1; 9 bases are shared with TRBD1. The CDR3 spans 16 residues. With V trimmed by 4 bases and J by 1 base, 7 bases remained unmatched. CDR1 MNHEY and CDR2 SVGEGT come from the germline V gene. The CDR3 protein is CASSSHPGQGNTEAFF. The CDR3 DNA sequence: TGTGCCAGCAGTTCCCACCCGGGACAGGGGAACACTGAAGCTTTCTTT.

The chain employs TRBV11-2 and TRBJ1-6; unclear D gene. Germline V CDR1 and CDR2: SGHAT, FQNNGV. CDR3 size: 12 residues. V was cut by 3 bases and J by 7 bases, with 4 bases left in between. Here the CDR3 DNA reads TGTGCCAGCAGCTTCGCGAATTCACCCCTCCACTTT. Protein product: CASSFANSPLHF.

This clone was counted a single time. The same CDR3 can be traced to other DNA sequences in this sample. The rearrangement joins TRBV14 to TRBJ2-1, with TRBD2 identical over 10 bases. CDR1 SGHDN and CDR2 FVKESK come from the germline V gene. This CDR3 contains 15 residues. V trimming: 5 bases; J trimming: 2 bases; junction bases outside the gene matches: 3. CDR3 sequence: CASSYTSGTYNEQFF. CDR3 in DNA: TGTGCCAGCAGCTATACTAGCGGGACCTACAATGAGCAGTTCTTC.

This chain links TRBV2 with TRBJ2-3; 8 nucleotides match TRBD2. Germline values: CDR1 SNHLY, CDR2 FYNNEI. V lost 6 bases, J lost 3 bases, and 8 bases stayed unmatched. The CDR3 length is 15 residues. The CDR3 spells CASRGRAGVTDTQYF. In nucleotides, the CDR3 is TGTGCCAGCAGGGGCCGAGCGGGAGTAACAGATACGCAGTATTTT. Together with reference TRBV2 and TRBJ2-3, the CDR3 gives the full variable domain: EPEVTQTPSHQVTQMGQEVILRCVPISNHLYFYWYRQILGQKVEFLVSFYNNEISEKSEIFDDQFSVERPDGSNFTLKIRSTKLEDSAMYFCASRGRAGVTDTQYFGPGTRLTVL.

This clone was observed a handful of times. The chain combines TRBV6-6 with TRBJ1-6; D possibly corresponds to TRBD1 (5 bases). In germline, CDR1 is MNHNY, CDR2 SVGAGI (reference sequence). V lost 7 bases and J 6 bases, leaving 7 bases between the germline ends. This CDR3 contains 12 residues. The CDR3 sequence: CASTGGNSPLHF. For the CDR3, the DNA is TGTGCCAGCACGGGGGGTAATTCACCCCTCCACTTT.

This clone was picked up one time. The chain links TRBV19 to TRBJ2-1; D uncertain. The CDR3 is 15 residues long. V was cut by 7 bases and J by 0 bases, with 13 bases left in between. Germline assignment: CDR1 LNHDA and CDR2 SQIVND (reference sequence). CDR3: CASNPTGSSYNEQFF. The CDR3 DNA reads TGTGCCAGTAATCCGACGGGTAGCTCCTACAATGAGCAGTTCTTC.

The V gene is TRBV3-1 (or the pseudogene TRBV3-2), the J gene TRBJ2-3; 9 nucleotides agree with TRBD2. Germline V gene data show CDR1 as LGHDT and CDR2 as YNNKEL (reference sequence). J lost 2 bases, V lost 1 base, and 4 bases had no gene match. The CDR3 runs to 16 residues. The CDR3 region has the DNA TGTGCCAGCAGCCAAGGCGGGGGGGTCAACACAGATACGCAGTATTTT. This sequence encodes CASSQGGGVNTDTQYF.

The V and J genes are TRBV7-2 and TRBJ2-5, with 8 positions matching TRBD2. Germline V gives CDR1 SGHTA, CDR2 FQGNSA. V dropped 5 bases and J dropped 4; count of bases not matched to a gene: 12. CDR3 length: 16 residues. The CDR3 is CASSPTGTSITETQYF. The DNA for the CDR3 is TGTGCCAGCAGCCCGACCGGGACTAGTATTACAGAGACCCAGTACTTC.